This entry is about one T cell receptor (beta chain). This entry is derived from a study of regulatory T cells in long-lasting Graves disease. Arm-PCR with iRepertoire HTBI primers amplified the CDR3 regions for these TCR beta libraries. TCRdb reprocessed the multiplex PCR reads with MiXCR, giving one entry per CDR3 protein. The sample lists 500,000 to 800,000 distinct CDR3 sequences; roughly 30% were seen once. The time point here: persistent/refractory GD, antithyroid drugs over 5 years with positive TRAb. RNA extracted from PBMCs served as the sequencing template. V was clipped by 0 bases and J by 8 bases, with 14 bases between them. This CDR3 has 16 residues. The germline CDR1 and CDR2 sequences are LNHDA and SQIVND (reference sequence).

This sequence originates from a female donor with Graves disease. The chain combines TRBV19 with TRBJ1-6; tentative D call: TRBD1 (5 bases). This specimen consisted of peripheral blood mononuclear cells (PBMCs), obtained when the disease was refractory, from a patient treated with antithyroid drugs. The CDR3 loop is CASSIDRGAAHSPLHF. In DNA form, the CDR3 reads TGTGCCAGTAGTATAGATCGCGGGGCTGCTCATTCACCCCTCCACTTT.